This TCR beta chain was profiled in a study of control samples from healthy donors and cancer patients (dated by TCRdb to 2019 to 2021). V ends up 7 bases short and J 0 bases short, with an unmatched junction base count of 3. From a lookup of the germline V gene, CDR1 and CDR2 are SNHLY and FYNNEI. The CDR3 contains 15 residues, cysteine and phenylalanine counted. The read is trimmed to its CDR3 DNA, 45 bases read in frame from base 1. The library was obtained by the immunoSEQ multiplex PCR assay. This is the immuneACCESS table as TCRdb keeps it, with only in-frame sequences that have V and J called. A part of the clones is gone; compared with another copy, unresolved V genes explain less than half, and the rest is unexplained. The table for this sample lists roughly 190,000 clones; about 91% of them were counted only once. Of the sample, 1.8% falls within the top ten clones. In regard to this clone: Its antigen is unknown. No base qualities exist here, and no much larger clone lies one base off it.

This receptor was obtained from a man younger than 40 in good health. Sequenced: blood. The rearranged segments are TRBV2 and TRBJ1-3; TRBD1 aligns with 10 central bases. This receptor has the CDR3 CASIRDRGSGNTIYF. The DNA is as follows: TGTGCCAGCATCCGGGACAGGGGCTCTGGAAACACCATATATTTT. With the rest looked up from the reference TRBV2 and TRBJ1-3 genes rather than sequenced, the full variable domain is EPEVTQTPSHQVTQMGQEVILRCVPISNHLYFYWYRQILGQKVEFLVSFYNNEISEKSEIFDDQFSVERPDGSNFTLKIRSTKLEDSAMYFCASIRDRGSGNTIYFGEGSWLTVV.